This TCR beta chain appears in the sequencing data of a study of blood T cell repertoires in COVID-19. Study details: The United States, Italy and Spain were the sources of the acute and convalescent COVID-19 samples.

V shed 4 bases and J 4 bases; nucleotides not matched to a gene: 8. The CDR3 runs 16 residues. Germline CDR1 is MGHRA and CDR2 is YSYEKL. As processed by the authors: Reference gene primer amplification yielded estimated nucleated cell counts. Data came from immunoSEQ multiplex PCR; TCRdb stores just in-frame clones and leaves some out. V, J and clone size are taken as reported in that table, and D and trimming were inferred from the DNA itself. The top ten hold roughly 3.3% of the sample, which has some 250,000 clones, roughly 80% seen once. The chain is built from TRBV4-1 and TRBJ2-1, with 9 nucleotides matching TRBD2. Source material: peripheral blood. The TCR originated in a woman aged 18-29 years with acute or convalescent COVID-19. The CDR3 protein is CASSPVLAGAYNEQFF. CDR3 bases: TGCGCCAGCAGCCCAGTTTTAGCGGGAGCTTACAATGAGCAGTTCTTC.